This T cell receptor (beta chain) emerged from a study of siplizumab effects on memory and regulatory T cells. Study results and limitations: No more than a minor fraction of alloreactive clones could be traced back to unstimulated subsets. The apparent diversity of naive T cells exceeded that of memory cells, and naive T cells seemed to make a major contribution to the alloresponse. An assignable naive or memory phenotype was lacking in roughly 80-95% of proliferating CD4+ or CD8+ clones.

Trimming shortened V by 10 bases and J by 8 bases, and 20 bases separated the two germline ends. Germline V CDR1 and CDR2: SNHLY, FYNNEI. There are 13 residues in the CDR3. Comments on this clone: Its specificity is unknown.

Libraries were prepared by immunoSEQ multiplex PCR; TCRdb keeps only in-frame clonotypes and omits some of them. This table holds more than 85,000 clones, roughly 92% found once. This sequence originates from a human donor in good health. The chain is built from TRBV2 and TRBJ1-1; D remains unclear. The specimen sequenced was CD4+ T cells sorted from blood. The CDR3 reads CATTLGREGEAFF. DNA of the CDR3: TGTGCCACCACATTGGGGAGGGAAGGGGAAGCTTTCTTT.